The rows below give T cell receptor beta chains drawn from one sample of a study of OX40 agonist ivuxolimab in advanced cancers. Some clones are missing from TCRdb's copy, which holds only in-frame ones; the method was immunoSEQ multiplex PCR. The sample contains fewer than 80,000 clones, under 90% of which appear only once. The sample consisted of CD4+ or CD8+ T cells sorted from blood, taken in a trial of the OX40 agonist ivuxolimab. The source is an adult with an advanced solid tumor such as melanoma, head and neck, liver or kidney cancer. The CDR3 runs from the conserved cysteine through the conserved F or W. A D gene is named only where the DNA matches it firmly. Clone size is stated in some rows and not others, as once, few, many or a class when expanded.

J gene | D gene | clone size | V gene | CDR3 protein | CDR3 DNA
TRBJ2-3 | NA | few | TRBV29-1 | CSVEDGIQEDTQYF | TGCAGCGTTGAAGATGGGATCCAGGAAGATACGCAGTATTTT
TRBJ2-1 | NA | NA | TRBV7-2 | CASSFGSSGSGLDWQFF | TGTGCCAGCAGCTTTGGTAGTAGCGGCTCAGGTCTGGATTGGCAGTTCTTC
TRBJ2-6 | NA | NA | TRBV19 | CASSNAAGVGANVLTF | TGTGCCAGTAGTAACGCCGCAGGGGTGGGGGCCAACGTCCTGACTTTC
TRBJ2-7 | TRBD2 | once | TRBV4-2 | CASSPTSVSYEQYF | TGTGCCAGCAGCCCGACTAGCGTCTCCTACGAGCAGTACTTC
TRBJ2-7 | TRBD1 | NA | TRBV28 | CASSLFGTAPYEQYF | TGTGCCAGCAGTTTATTTGGGACAGCTCCCTACGAGCAGTACTTC
TRBJ1-1 | TRBD1 | NA | TRBV6-5 | CASSRGQWNTEAFF | TGTGCCAGCAGTAGGGGACAGTGGAACACTGAAGCTTTCTTT
TRBJ2-7 | NA | NA | TRBV15 | CATSGGAPGHPWGEQYF | TGTGCCACCAGCGGTGGGGCCCCGGGACATCCTTGGGGCGAGCAGTACTTC
TRBJ2-1 | NA | NA | TRBV11-3 | CASTAELGFYNEQFF | TGTGCCAGCACTGCCGAATTGGGGTTCTACAATGAGCAGTTCTTC
TRBJ1-4 | NA | NA | TRBV28 | CASSLHGPTNEKLFF | TGTGCCAGCAGTTTGCACGGTCCAACTAATGAAAAACTGTTTTTT
TRBJ2-7 | TRBD1 | NA | TRBV7-2 | CASSSRTGTAAYEQYF | TGTGCCAGCAGCTCAAGGACCGGGACAGCTGCCTACGAGCAGTACTTC
TRBJ1-3 | NA | medium-sized | TRBV11-2 | CASSLKTYSGNTIYF | TGTGCCAGCAGCTTAAAGACTTACTCTGGAAACACCATATATTTT
TRBJ1-1 | NA | NA | TRBV7-2 | CASSWGAGTEAFF | TGTGCCAGCAGTTGGGGGGCGGGCACTGAAGCTTTCTTT
TRBJ2-7 | NA | NA | TRBV5-6 | CASSLAFYEQYF | TGTGCCAGCAGCTTGGCCTTCTACGAGCAGTACTTC
TRBJ2-7 | NA | NA | TRBV7-2 | CASSPRAGTYEQYF | TGTGCCAGCAGCCCTCGGGCAGGGACCTACGAGCAGTACTTC
TRBJ2-7 | NA | NA | TRBV6-6 | CASSYAGAYEQYF | TGTGCCAGCAGTTACGCAGGGGCCTACGAGCAGTACTTC
TRBJ2-7 | NA | NA | TRBV12-5 | CASGFYNEQYF | TGTGCTAGTGGTTTTTATAACGAGCAGTACTTC
TRBJ2-5 | TRBD1 | few | TRBV7-9 | CASSSKGTGGRVAQYF | TGTGCCAGCAGTTCTAAGGGGACAGGCGGACGTGTGGCCCAGTACTTC
TRBJ1-1 | NA | NA | TRBV5-5 | CASSLLGHTLSNTEAFF | TGTGCCAGCAGCTTACTCGGCCACACTTTATCCAACACTGAAGCTTTCTTT
TRBJ2-2 | TRBD2 | NA | TRBV11-3 | CASSPGGLSNTGELFF | TGTGCCAGCAGCCCGGGGGGACTGTCGAACACCGGGGAGCTGTTTTTT
TRBJ2-7 | NA | NA | TRBV2 | CASSAVTVYEQYF | TGTGCCAGCAGTGCGGTGACAGTCTACGAGCAGTACTTC
TRBJ2-5 | NA | NA | TRBV5-1 | CASSSNPSDQETQYF | TGCGCCAGCAGCTCCAACCCTAGCGATCAAGAGACCCAGTACTTC
TRBJ2-2 | NA | NA | TRBV5-1 | CASSLVVGFAGELFF | TGCGCCAGCAGCTTGGTTGTAGGGTTCGCCGGGGAGCTGTTTTTT
TRBJ1-1 | NA | few | TRBV6-5 | CASSKSQGSSAEAFF | TGTGCCAGCAGTAAGAGTCAGGGCAGTTCGGCTGAAGCTTTCTTT
TRBJ1-1 | TRBD1 | NA | TRBV11-2 | CASSSYIATGLRENTEAFF | TGTGCCAGCAGCTCATATATAGCGACAGGGCTTAGGGAGAACACTGAAGCTTTCTTT
TRBJ1-5 | TRBD1 | few | TRBV10-2 | CASSATDRGYQPQHF | TGCGCCAGCAGTGCGACGGACAGGGGGTATCAGCCCCAGCATTTT
TRBJ2-3 | TRBD1 | NA | TRBV29-1 | CSVNLAGQGTDTQYF | TGCAGCGTCAATTTGGCGGGACAGGGAACAGATACGCAGTATTTT
TRBJ2-3 | NA | few | TRBV5-1 | CASSSGDTQYF | TGCGCCAGCAGCTCTGGGGATACGCAGTATTTT
TRBJ2-5 | NA | NA | TRBV28 | CASSRSDQETQYF | TGTGCCAGCAGTAGGAGTGACCAAGAGACCCAGTACTTC
TRBJ1-1 | NA | few | TRBV10-2 | CAFQTDQNTEAFF | TGCGCCTTCCAGACAGACCAGAACACTGAAGCTTTCTTT
TRBJ2-1 | TRBD1 | NA | TRBV19 | CASSLGQGVEQFF | TGTGCCAGTAGTCTGGGACAGGGCGTTGAGCAGTTCTTC
TRBJ2-7 | NA | once | TRBV4-3 | CASSQDWIPQTKFYEQYF | TGCGCCAGCAGCCAAGATTGGATCCCACAAACTAAATTCTACGAGCAGTACTTC
TRBJ2-3 | TRBD1 | NA | TRBV6-6 | CASSARDRGIGQYF | TGTGCCAGCAGTGCCCGGGACAGGGGAATTGGGCAGTATTTT
TRBJ2-7 | NA | NA | TRBV12-5 | CASGLVPKKDSYEQYF | TGTGCTAGTGGTTTGGTACCGAAGAAGGACTCCTACGAGCAGTACTTC
TRBJ1-2 | NA | NA | TRBV25-1 | CASSEPGTSILYGYTF | TGTGCCAGCAGTGAACCCGGGACGAGCATCCTCTATGGCTACACCTTC
TRBJ2-7 | TRBD1 | NA | TRBV5-6 | CASSLRTGYKQYF | TGTGCCAGCAGCCTTCGGACAGGGTATAAGCAGTACTTC
TRBJ1-5 | NA | few | TRBV4-2 | CASSQVRQGGQPQHF | TGTGCCAGCAGCCAAGTTCGGCAGGGTGGGCAGCCCCAGCATTTT
TRBJ1-1 | NA | few | TRBV7-3 | CASSLSRDTEAFF | TGTGCCAGCAGCTTAAGTCGGGACACTGAAGCTTTCTTT
TRBJ1-1 | NA | NA | TRBV4-3 | CASSQDLTREGEAFF | TGCGCCAGCAGCCAAGATCTAACCAGGGAAGGTGAAGCTTTCTTT
TRBJ1-2 | NA | NA | TRBV7-9 | CASSLAPGAIEGYTF | TGTGCCAGCAGCTTAGCCCCGGGCGCGATAGAGGGCTACACCTTC
TRBJ2-1 | NA | NA | TRBV21-1 | CASSPRTSGRIDEQFF | TGTGCCAGCAGCCCTCGGACTAGCGGGAGGATCGATGAGCAGTTCTTC
TRBJ2-7 | TRBD1 | NA | TRBV29-1 | CSAGGQGGEQYF | TGCAGCGCCGGGGGACAGGGAGGCGAGCAGTACTTC
TRBJ2-5 | NA | NA | TRBV9 | CASSVVGYSWMETQYF | TGTGCCAGCAGCGTAGTTGGGTATTCATGGATGGAGACCCAGTACTTC
TRBJ1-5 | NA | NA | TRBV4-2 | CASSQDNQDSQPQHF | TGTGCCAGCAGCCAAGATAATCAGGACTCACAGCCCCAGCATTTT
TRBJ1-1 | TRBD1 | NA | TRBV2 | CASRGQGLATEAFF | TGTGCCAGCAGGGGACAGGGGCTGGCGACTGAAGCTTTCTTT
TRBJ2-6 | TRBD2 | NA | TRBV11-3 | CASSFSGSGANVLTF | TGTGCCAGCAGCTTTAGCGGGTCTGGGGCCAACGTCCTGACTTTC
TRBJ2-2 | NA | NA | TRBV7-2 | CASSPQGGTGELFF | TGTGCCAGCAGCCCGCAGGGGGGCACCGGGGAGCTGTTTTTT
TRBJ2-1 | NA | NA | TRBV7-2 | CASSLEAAYNEQFF | TGTGCCAGCAGCTTAGAGGCCGCCTACAATGAGCAGTTCTTC
TRBJ2-7 | NA | once | TRBV6-6 | CASSYALSNYEQYF | TGTGCCAGCAGTTACGCGCTGTCAAACTACGAGCAGTACTTC
TRBJ2-1 | TRBD2 | NA | TRBV11-2 | CASSPPGTSGPSSYNEQFF | TGTGCCAGCAGCCCCCCCGGGACTAGCGGCCCAAGCTCCTACAATGAGCAGTTCTTC